This TCR beta chain was profiled in a study of immune cell composition in non-small cell lung cancer. General study results and limits: Smoking pack-years did not significantly correlate with tumour TCR-beta clonality.

The CDR3 contains 15 residues. J lost 4 bases, V lost 2 bases, and 1 base had no gene match. The V gene's germline CDR1 is MNHNS and CDR2 SASEGT. Sequencing used immunoSEQ multiplex PCR; TCRdb keeps in-frame clones, though not all of them. This table holds some 3,000 clones, 60% to 85% found once. As to this clone: Its target is unknown.

This chain connects TRBV6-1 to TRBJ2-3, with 12 bases matching TRBD2. Specimen: lung tumor tissue. The sequence was obtained from a human donor with non-small cell lung cancer. Written as DNA, the CDR3 is TGTGCCAGCAGTGAACTAGCGGGGGGGCCAGATACGCAGTATTTT. Its protein product is CASSELAGGPDTQYF.